Listed here are 3 T cell receptor beta chains from one sample, sequenced in a study of blood T cell repertoires in COVID-19. Libraries were prepared by immunoSEQ multiplex PCR; TCRdb keeps only in-frame clonotypes and omits some of them. This sample has over 600,000 clones, with 75% to 90% found just once. What was sequenced was peripheral blood. These receptors all stem from a young woman with acute or convalescent COVID-19.

The CDR3 DNA reads as TGTGCCAGCAGTGAATTCCTAGGGACTACCGCCGGAGATACGCAGTATTTT. This translates into CASSEFLGTTAGDTQYF. The rearrangement links TRBV25-1 to TRBJ2-3; 7 bases map to TRBD2. The germline gives CDR1 MGHDK, CDR2 SYGVNS. With 1 base clipped from V and 5 bases from J, the junction kept 12 bases outside the gene matches. The CDR3 loop spans 17 amino acids.

This chain uses TRBV4-1 with TRBJ1-4; weak D call: TRBD1 (5 bases). This CDR3 spans 18 amino acids. CDR1 is MGHRA and CDR2 is YSYEKL in the germline V gene. Trimming stripped 3 bases from V and 0 bases from J, with 17 bases between. CDR3: CASSQNSREGATNEKLFF. DNA for the CDR3: TGCGCCAGCAGCCAGAACTCCAGGGAAGGGGCAACTAATGAAAAACTGTTTTTT.

This chain joins TRBV4-1 and TRBJ1-1; 8 nucleotides match TRBD1. The CDR3 contains 15 residues. Germline-derived CDR1 and CDR2 are MGHRA and YSYEKL. V lost 5 bases, J lost 3 bases, and 8 bases stayed unmatched. Here the CDR3 reads CASSARQGTDTEAFF. The CDR3 DNA follows: TGCGCCAGCAGCGCACGACAGGGGACGGACACTGAAGCTTTCTTT.